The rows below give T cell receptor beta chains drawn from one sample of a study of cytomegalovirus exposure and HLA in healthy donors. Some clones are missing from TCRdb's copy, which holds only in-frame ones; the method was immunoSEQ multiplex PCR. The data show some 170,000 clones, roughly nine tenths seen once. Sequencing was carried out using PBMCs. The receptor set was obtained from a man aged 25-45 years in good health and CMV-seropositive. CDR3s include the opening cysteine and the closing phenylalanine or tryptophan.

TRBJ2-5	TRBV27	CASSPTLLQETQYF
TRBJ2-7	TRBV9	CASSPHGGGQGPSYEQYF
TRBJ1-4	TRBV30	CAWDQGWPSGNEKLFF
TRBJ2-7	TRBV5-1	CASSLSGGRASGISYEQYF
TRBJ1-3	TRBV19	CASSGTASSGNTIYF
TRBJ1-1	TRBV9	CASSSGPQTVNTEAFF
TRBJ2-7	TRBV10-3	CAISELTSARYEQYF
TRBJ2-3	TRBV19	CASSPDGLAKSNTQYF
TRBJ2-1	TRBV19	CASSIDVRAGIYNEQFF
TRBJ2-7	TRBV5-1	CASSLEVIRSYEQYF
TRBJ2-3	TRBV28	CASSLSLPQYF
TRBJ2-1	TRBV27	CASSSTTPTGGNEQFF
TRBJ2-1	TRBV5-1	CASSPRTSAYNEQFF
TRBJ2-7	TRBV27	CASSFSTSYEQYF
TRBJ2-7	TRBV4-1	CASSQDGQYYEQYF
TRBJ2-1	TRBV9	CASSGGGLSHEQFF
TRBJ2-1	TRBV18	CASSPVVGGTGEQFF
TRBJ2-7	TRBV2	CAILGRAGYEQYF
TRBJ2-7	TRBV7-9	CASSPLDEQYF
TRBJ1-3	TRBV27	CASSLIRQAGNTIYF
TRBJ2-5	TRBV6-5	CASSSHKETQYF
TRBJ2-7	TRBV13	CASSPRDRDYEQYF
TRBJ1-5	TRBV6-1	CASSEAVSANQPQHF
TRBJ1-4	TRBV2	CASSAGGVINEKLFF
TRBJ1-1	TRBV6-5	CASSYGRGTEAFF
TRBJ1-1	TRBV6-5	CASTRGTNTEAFF
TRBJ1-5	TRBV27	CASSLSWGGQPQHF
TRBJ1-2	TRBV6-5	CASSPVTGINYGYTF
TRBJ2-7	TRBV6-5	CASSSGSGSSSMNF